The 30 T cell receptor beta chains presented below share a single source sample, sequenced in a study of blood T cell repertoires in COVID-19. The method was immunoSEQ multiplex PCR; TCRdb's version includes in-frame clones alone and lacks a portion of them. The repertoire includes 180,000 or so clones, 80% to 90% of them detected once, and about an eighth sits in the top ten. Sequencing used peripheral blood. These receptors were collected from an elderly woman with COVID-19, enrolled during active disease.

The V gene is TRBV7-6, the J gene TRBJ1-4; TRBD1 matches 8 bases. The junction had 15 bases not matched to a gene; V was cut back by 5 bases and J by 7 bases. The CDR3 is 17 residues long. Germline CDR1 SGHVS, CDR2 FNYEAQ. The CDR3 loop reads CASSRNRGAGGVEKLFF. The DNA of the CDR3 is TGTGCCAGCAGCCGCAACAGGGGGGCCGGGGGAGTTGAAAAACTGTTTTTT.

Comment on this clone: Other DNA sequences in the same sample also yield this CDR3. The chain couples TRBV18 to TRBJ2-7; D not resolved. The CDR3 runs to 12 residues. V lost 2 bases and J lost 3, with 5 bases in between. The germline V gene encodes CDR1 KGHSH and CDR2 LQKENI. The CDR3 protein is CASSPSSYEQYF. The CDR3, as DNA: TGTGCCAGCTCACCATCCAGCTACGAGCAGTACTTC.

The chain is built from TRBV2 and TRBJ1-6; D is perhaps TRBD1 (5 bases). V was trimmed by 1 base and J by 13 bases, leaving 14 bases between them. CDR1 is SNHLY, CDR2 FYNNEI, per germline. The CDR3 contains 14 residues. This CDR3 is CASSEGQGYTPLHF. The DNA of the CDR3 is TGTGCCAGCAGTGAAGGGCAGGGATATACCCCCCTCCACTTT.

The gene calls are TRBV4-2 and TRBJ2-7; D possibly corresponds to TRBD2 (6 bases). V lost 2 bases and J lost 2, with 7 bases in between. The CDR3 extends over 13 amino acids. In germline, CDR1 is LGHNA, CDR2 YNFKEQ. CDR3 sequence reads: CASSQPGAYEQYF. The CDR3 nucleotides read TGTGCCAGCAGCCAACCGGGGGCCTACGAGCAGTACTTC.

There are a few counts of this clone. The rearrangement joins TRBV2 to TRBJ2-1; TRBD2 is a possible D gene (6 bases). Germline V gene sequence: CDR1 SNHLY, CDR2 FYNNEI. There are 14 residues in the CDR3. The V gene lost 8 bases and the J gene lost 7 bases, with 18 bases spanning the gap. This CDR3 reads CASSRAPGENEQFF. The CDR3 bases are TGTGCCAGCTCGCGGGCCCCGGGGGAAAATGAGCAGTTCTTC.

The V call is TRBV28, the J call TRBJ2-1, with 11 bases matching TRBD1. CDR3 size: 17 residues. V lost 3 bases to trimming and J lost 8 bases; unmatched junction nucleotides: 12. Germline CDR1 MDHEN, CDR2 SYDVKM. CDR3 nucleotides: TGTGCCAGCAGTTTTTTTCTACCGGGACAGGGGGGCTATGAGCAGTTCTTC. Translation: CASSFFLPGQGGYEQFF.

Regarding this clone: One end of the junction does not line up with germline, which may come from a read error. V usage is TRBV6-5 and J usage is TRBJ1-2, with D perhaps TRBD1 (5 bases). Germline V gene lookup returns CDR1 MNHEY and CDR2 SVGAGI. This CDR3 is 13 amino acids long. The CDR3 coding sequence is TGTGCCAGCAGTTACGGGGGGTACTACGGCTACACCTTC. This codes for CASSYGGYYGYTF.

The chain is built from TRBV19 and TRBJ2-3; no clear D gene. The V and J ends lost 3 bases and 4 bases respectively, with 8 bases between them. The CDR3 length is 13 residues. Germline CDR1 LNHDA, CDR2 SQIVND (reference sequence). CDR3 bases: TGTGCCAGTAGTATTATGTCCGCAGATACGCAGTATTTT. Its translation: CASSIMSADTQYF.

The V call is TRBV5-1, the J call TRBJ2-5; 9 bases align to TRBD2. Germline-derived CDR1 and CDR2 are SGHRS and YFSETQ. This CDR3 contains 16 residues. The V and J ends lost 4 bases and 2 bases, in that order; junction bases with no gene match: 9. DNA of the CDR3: TGCGCCAGCAGCGTTTTGGGAAGCGGGGGGCAAGAGACCCAGTACTTC. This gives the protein CASSVLGSGGQETQYF.

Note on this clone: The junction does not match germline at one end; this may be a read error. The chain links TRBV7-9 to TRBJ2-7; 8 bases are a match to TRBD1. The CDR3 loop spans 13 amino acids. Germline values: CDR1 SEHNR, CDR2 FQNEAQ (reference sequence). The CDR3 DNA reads TGTGCCAGCAGCTCCCGGGACAGGCCGAGTGTAAGCTTC. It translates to CASSSRDRPSVSF.

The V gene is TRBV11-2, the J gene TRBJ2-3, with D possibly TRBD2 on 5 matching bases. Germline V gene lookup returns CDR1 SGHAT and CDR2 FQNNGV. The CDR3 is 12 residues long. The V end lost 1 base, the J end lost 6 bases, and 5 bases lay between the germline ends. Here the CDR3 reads CASSLVADTQYF. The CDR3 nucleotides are TGTGCCAGCAGCTTAGTAGCGGATACGCAGTATTTT.

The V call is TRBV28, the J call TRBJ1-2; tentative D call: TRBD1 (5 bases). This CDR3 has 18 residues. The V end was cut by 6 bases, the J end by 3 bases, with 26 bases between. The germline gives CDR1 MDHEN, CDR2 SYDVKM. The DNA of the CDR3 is TGTGCCAGCAGACAACTCGTGGCTACAAACCCGGGGGACTATGGCTACACCTTC. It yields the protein CASRQLVATNPGDYGYTF.

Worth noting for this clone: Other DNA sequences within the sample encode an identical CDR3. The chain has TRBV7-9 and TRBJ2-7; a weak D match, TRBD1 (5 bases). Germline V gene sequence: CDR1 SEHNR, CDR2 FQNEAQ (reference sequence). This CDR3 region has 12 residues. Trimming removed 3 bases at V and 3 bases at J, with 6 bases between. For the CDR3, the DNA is TGTGCCAGCAGCTTCGACAGCTACGAGCAGTACTTC. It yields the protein CASSFDSYEQYF.

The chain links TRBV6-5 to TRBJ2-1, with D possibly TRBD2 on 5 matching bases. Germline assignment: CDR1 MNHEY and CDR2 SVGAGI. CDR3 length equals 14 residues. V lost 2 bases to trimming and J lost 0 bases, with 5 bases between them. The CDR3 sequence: CASSYGGSYNEQFF. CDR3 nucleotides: TGTGCCAGCAGTTACGGAGGCTCCTACAATGAGCAGTTCTTC.

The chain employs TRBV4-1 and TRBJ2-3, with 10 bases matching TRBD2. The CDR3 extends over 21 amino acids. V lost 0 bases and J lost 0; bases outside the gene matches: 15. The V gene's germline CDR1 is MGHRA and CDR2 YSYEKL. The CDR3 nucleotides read TGCGCCAGCAGCCAAGAGGCGACACTAGCGGGACTCCCCATAAGCACAGATACGCAGTATTTT. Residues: CASSQEATLAGLPISTDTQYF.

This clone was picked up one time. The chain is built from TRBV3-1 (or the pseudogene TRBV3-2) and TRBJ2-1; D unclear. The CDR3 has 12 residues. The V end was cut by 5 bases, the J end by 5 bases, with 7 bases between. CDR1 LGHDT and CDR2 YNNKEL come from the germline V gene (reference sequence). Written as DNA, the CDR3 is TGTGCCAGCAGCGCGCCCCACAATGAGCAGTTCTTC. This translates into CASSAPHNEQFF.

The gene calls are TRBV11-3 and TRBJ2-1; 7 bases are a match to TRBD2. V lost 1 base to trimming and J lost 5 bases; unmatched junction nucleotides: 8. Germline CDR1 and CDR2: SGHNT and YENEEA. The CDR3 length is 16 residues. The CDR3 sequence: CASSLVGGSLHNEQFF. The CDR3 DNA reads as TGTGCCAGCAGCTTAGTCGGCGGGAGCCTCCACAATGAGCAGTTCTTC.

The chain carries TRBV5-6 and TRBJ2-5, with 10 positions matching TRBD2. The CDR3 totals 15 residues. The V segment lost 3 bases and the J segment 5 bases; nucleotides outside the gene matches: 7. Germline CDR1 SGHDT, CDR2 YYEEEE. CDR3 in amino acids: CASSSLAGRGETQYF. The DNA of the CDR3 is TGTGCCAGCAGCTCACTAGCGGGAAGGGGGGAGACCCAGTACTTC.

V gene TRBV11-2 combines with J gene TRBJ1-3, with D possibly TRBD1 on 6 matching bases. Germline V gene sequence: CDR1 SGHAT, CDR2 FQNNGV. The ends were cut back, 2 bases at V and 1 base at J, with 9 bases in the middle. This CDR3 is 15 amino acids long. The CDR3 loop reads CASSLIQGSGNTIYF. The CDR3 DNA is TGTGCCAGCAGCTTAATACAGGGTTCTGGAAACACCATATATTTT.

The CDR3 region has the DNA TGTGCCAGCAGTAGACTAGCGGGGTACACAGATACGCAGTATTTT. Its protein is CASSRLAGYTDTQYF. The chain is built from TRBV27 and TRBJ2-3; 11 bases are shared with TRBD2. J lost 2 bases, V lost 5 bases, and 3 bases had no gene match. CDR3 length equals 15 residues. CDR1 and CDR2 (germline): MNHEY, SMNVEV (reference sequence).

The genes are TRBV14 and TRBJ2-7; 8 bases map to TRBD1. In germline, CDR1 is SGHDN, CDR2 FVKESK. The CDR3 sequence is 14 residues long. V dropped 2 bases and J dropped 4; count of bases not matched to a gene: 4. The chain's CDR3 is CASSQSRGLYEQYF. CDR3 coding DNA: TGTGCCAGCAGCCAATCCAGGGGGCTATACGAGCAGTACTTC.

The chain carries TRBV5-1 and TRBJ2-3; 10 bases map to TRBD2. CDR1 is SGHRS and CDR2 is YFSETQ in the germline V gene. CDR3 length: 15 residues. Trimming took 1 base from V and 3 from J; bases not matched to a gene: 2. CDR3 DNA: TGCGCCAGCAGCTTGCTAGCGGGAGAAACAGATACGCAGTATTTT. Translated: CASSLLAGETDTQYF.

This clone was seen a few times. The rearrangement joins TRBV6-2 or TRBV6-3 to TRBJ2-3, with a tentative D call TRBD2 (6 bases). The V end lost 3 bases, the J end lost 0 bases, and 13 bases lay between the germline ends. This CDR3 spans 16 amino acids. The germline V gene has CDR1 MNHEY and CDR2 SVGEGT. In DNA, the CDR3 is TGTGCCAGCAGTTATTCGTGGGACTCTAGCACAGATACGCAGTATTTT. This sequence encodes CASSYSWDSSTDTQYF.

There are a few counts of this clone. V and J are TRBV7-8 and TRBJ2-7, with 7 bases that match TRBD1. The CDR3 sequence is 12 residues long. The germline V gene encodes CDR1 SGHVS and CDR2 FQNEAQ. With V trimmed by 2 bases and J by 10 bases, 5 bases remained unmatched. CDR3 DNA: TGTGCCAGCAGCTTACGATCAGGGGGTCAGTACTTC. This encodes CASSLRSGGQYF.

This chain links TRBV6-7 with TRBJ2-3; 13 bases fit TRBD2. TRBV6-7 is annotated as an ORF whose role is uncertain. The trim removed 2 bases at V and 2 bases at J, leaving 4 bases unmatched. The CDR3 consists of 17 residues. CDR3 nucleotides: TGTGCCAGCAGTTACCCACTAGCGGGGGGGTACACAGATACGCAGTATTTT. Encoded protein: CASSYPLAGGYTDTQYF.

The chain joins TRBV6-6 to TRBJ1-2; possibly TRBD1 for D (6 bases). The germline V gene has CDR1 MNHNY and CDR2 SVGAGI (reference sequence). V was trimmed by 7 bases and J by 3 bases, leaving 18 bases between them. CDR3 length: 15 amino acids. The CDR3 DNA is TGTGCCAGCACCTTACCGGGGGGCCCAGACTATGGCTACACCTTC. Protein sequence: CASTLPGGPDYGYTF.

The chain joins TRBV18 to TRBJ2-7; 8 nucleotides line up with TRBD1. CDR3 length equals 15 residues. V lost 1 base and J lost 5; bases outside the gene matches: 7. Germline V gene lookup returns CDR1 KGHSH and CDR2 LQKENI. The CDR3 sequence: CASSPRTGTSDEQYF. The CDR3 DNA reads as TGTGCCAGCTCACCACGGACAGGGACTTCGGACGAGCAGTACTTC. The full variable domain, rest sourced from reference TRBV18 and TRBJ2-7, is NAGVMQNPRHLVRRRGQEARLRCSPMKGHSHVYWYRQLPEEGLKFMVYLQKENIIDESGMPKERFSAEFPKEGPSILRIQQVVRGDSAAYFCASSPRTGTSDEQYFGPGTRLTVT.

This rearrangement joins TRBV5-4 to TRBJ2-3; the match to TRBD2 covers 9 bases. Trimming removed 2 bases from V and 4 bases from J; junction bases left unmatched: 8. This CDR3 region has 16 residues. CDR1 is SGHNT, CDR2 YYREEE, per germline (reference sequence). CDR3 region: CASSFRLAGVADTQYF. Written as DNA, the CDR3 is TGTGCCAGCAGCTTCCGTTTAGCGGGAGTCGCAGATACGCAGTATTTT.

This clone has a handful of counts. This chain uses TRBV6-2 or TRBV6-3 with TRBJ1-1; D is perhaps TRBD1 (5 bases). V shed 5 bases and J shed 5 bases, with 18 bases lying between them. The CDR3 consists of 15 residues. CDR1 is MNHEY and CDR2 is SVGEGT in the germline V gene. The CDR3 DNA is TGTGCCAGCAGTGGTCCAGCAGGGAAACGGACTGAAGCTTTCTTT. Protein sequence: CASSGPAGKRTEAFF.

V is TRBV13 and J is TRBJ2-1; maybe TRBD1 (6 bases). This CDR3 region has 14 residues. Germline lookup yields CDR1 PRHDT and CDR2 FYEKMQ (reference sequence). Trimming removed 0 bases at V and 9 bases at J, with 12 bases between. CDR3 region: CASSLGPGQTEQFF. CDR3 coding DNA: TGTGCCAGCAGCTTAGGCCCTGGACAGACTGAGCAGTTCTTC.